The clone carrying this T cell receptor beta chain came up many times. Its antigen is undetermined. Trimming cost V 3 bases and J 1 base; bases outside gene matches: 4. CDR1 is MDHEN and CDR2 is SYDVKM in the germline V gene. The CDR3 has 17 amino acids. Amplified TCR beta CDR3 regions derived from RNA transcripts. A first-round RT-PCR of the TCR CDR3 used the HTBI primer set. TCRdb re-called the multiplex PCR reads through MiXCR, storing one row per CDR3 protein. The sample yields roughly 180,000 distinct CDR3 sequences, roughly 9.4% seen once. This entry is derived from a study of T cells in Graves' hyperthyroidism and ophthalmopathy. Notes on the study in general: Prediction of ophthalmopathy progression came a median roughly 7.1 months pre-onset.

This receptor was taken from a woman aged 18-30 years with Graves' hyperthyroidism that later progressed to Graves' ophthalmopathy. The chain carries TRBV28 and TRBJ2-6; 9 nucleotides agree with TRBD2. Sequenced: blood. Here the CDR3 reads CASSFRSGGSGANVLTF. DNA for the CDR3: TGTGCCAGCAGTTTCAGGAGCGGGGGGTCTGGGGCCAACGTCCTGACTTTC.